These T cell receptor beta chains were read from a single sample in a study of T cells after posttransplantation cyclophosphamide. Using immunoSEQ multiplex PCR, the repertoire was profiled, and TCRdb retains in-frame clones only, with some absent. The sample includes tens of thousands of clones, about 86% seen only once; the top ten take roughly 2.2%. The source was PBMCs, collected approximately 360 days after allogeneic stem cell transplant with calcineurin inhibitor and methotrexate. The receptors derive from a female patient in her 30s who received an allogeneic stem cell transplant from an unrelated donor, was CMV-positive, and had acute and chronic GVHD. Some T cells may trace back to the graft donor. Each CDR3 is given with its conserved first and last residue. The D gene is left open where the match is weak. Clone size appears in some rows only: once, few, many, or a class for an expanded clone.

TGTGCCAGCAGCTTGGGAGTTAACTATGGCTACACCTTC,CASSLGVNYGYTF,TRBV5-6,NA,TRBJ1-2,NA
TGTGCCTGGACCCCCCAGATGGGCACGGTATTAGGTCAGCCCCAGCATTTT,CAWTPQMGTVLGQPQHF,TRBV30,NA,TRBJ1-5,NA
TGTGCCAGCAGTTATGGCGGGGGGACTGAAGCTTTCTTT,CASSYGGGTEAFF,TRBV6-5,NA,TRBJ1-1,NA
TGTGCCAGCAGCACTAGCACGGGAGGGAAAGGGGAGCTGTTTTTT,CASSTSTGGKGELFF,TRBV7-2,NA,TRBJ2-2,TRBD2
TGTGCCAGCAGCCGGAGACGGGACAGTGAAAAACTGTTTTTT,CASSRRRDSEKLFF,TRBV7-9,NA,TRBJ1-4,TRBD1
TGTGCCAGCAGCTGGGGAACGGGATCCTACGAGCAGTACTTC,CASSWGTGSYEQYF,TRBV5-5,NA,TRBJ2-7,NA
TGTGCCAGCAGTGCATCCCGCGCGGGACGGTCTGAACGAAAGGGCGGGAGCCCCCACGAGCAGTACTTC,CASSASRAGRSERKGGSPHEQYF,TRBV28,NA,TRBJ2-7,TRBD2
TGTGCCTGGGGGACAGCGGCAAGAGAAAAACTGTTTTTT,CAWGTAAREKLFF,TRBV30,NA,TRBJ1-4,TRBD1
TGTGCCAGCAGTTTTGGCGGGGCAACCTACAATGAGCAGTTCTTC,CASSFGGATYNEQFF,TRBV28,NA,TRBJ2-1,NA
TGTGCCAGCTCACCACCGGGCCAGGGGCGAGGCGGCTACACCTTC,CASSPPGQGRGGYTF,TRBV18,NA,TRBJ1-2,NA
TGTGCCAGCAGCTTGGCCGCGGGACAGACCTACGAGCAGTACTTC,CASSLAAGQTYEQYF,TRBV5-4,NA,TRBJ2-7,NA
TGTGCCAGCTCACCTGCGGCTAGCGGGGGGTTGACCTACGAGCAGTACTTC,CASSPAASGGLTYEQYF,TRBV18,NA,TRBJ2-7,TRBD2
TGTGCCAGCAGCGTCCTAACCCAATCCTATGGCTACACCTTC,CASSVLTQSYGYTF,TRBV9,NA,TRBJ1-2,NA
TGTGCCAGCAGTGTGACTAGCGGGAGAATTGAGACCCAGTACTTC,CASSVTSGRIETQYF,TRBV25-1,NA,TRBJ2-5,TRBD2
TGTGCCAGCAGCTTAGACAGTCAAGAGACCCAGTACTTC,CASSLDSQETQYF,TRBV7-9,NA,TRBJ2-5,NA
TGTGCCATCAGTGCGACAGGTTTTGGCTACACCTTC,CAISATGFGYTF,TRBV10-3,NA,TRBJ1-2,NA
TGTGCCACCAGCAGAGAACTACTCTCTAACACAGATACGCAGTATTTT,CATSRELLSNTDTQYF,TRBV15,NA,TRBJ2-3,NA
TGTGCCAGCAGTTACTCAGAGTCCCGAGAGACCCAGTACTTC,CASSYSESRETQYF,TRBV6-5,NA,TRBJ2-5,NA
TGTGCCAGCAGCCCCCGTGGGGCGGGAGGGCCCGCCTACGAGCAGTACTTC,CASSPRGAGGPAYEQYF,TRBV7-2,NA,TRBJ2-7,TRBD2
TGCGCCAGCAGCTTAACCCTAGGCGTGGGCTACGAGCAGTACTTC,CASSLTLGVGYEQYF,TRBV5-1,NA,TRBJ2-7,NA
TGCAGCGTTCTCGGGTACACCGGGGAGCTGTTTTTT,CSVLGYTGELFF,TRBV29-1,NA,TRBJ2-2,NA
TGTGCCAGCAGCCGGAAGACAGGGGCCAACGGGGAGCTGTTTTTT,CASSRKTGANGELFF,TRBV7-2,NA,TRBJ2-2,TRBD1
TGTGCCAGCAACCCTGGACTAAGAGCCAATGAGCAGTTCTTC,CASNPGLRANEQFF,TRBV9,NA,TRBJ2-1,NA
TGTGCCAGCAGCTTATCCGGGAACACCGGGGAGCTGTTTTTT,CASSLSGNTGELFF,TRBV11-2,NA,TRBJ2-2,NA
TGTGCCAGTTCAAAAAAGGGAGGACTTCCCTATAATTCACCCCTCCACTTT,CASSKKGGLPYNSPLHF,TRBV25-1,NA,TRBJ1-6,NA
TGTGCCAGCAGCCAGGCGGAGGGAAAAGAGACCCAGTACTTC,CASSQAEGKETQYF,TRBV14,once,TRBJ2-5,NA
TGTGCCAGCAGCCAGTATACAGGGAGCTACACCTTC,CASSQYTGSYTF,TRBV7-9,once,TRBJ1-2,NA
TGCGCCAGCAGCGGTCGGGGGGAGCAGTACTTC,CASSGRGEQYF,TRBV4-3,NA,TRBJ2-7,NA
TGTGCCAGCAGCTTCTGGCAGGTAACCTACGAGCAGTACTTC,CASSFWQVTYEQYF,TRBV5-6,few,TRBJ2-7,NA
TGCAGCGTCAGACTAGCGGGCGTTTCAGATACGCAGTATTTT,CSVRLAGVSDTQYF,TRBV29-1,NA,TRBJ2-3,TRBD2
TGTGCCAGTAGTACCCGGACTCATGGCTACACCTTC,CASSTRTHGYTF,TRBV19,NA,TRBJ1-2,NA
TGTGCCAGCAGTGATCTGAGGGAGGGATCCTACAATGAGCAGTTCTTC,CASSDLREGSYNEQFF,TRBV25-1,NA,TRBJ2-1,TRBD2
TGCGCCAGCAGCCAAGATTGGGGGGAGAGACAGCCCCAGCATTTT,CASSQDWGERQPQHF,TRBV4-3,NA,TRBJ1-5,NA
TGTGCCAGCAGCGTAATGGGAGGGGGGGAGACCCAGTACTTC,CASSVMGGGETQYF,TRBV9,few,TRBJ2-5,NA
TGTGCCAGCAGTTACCCCCGCGGGGGGCAGTACTTC,CASSYPRGGQYF,TRBV6-6,NA,TRBJ2-7,TRBD2
TGTGCCAGCAGCTCGAGCTCGGGAAATAGCAATCAGCCCCAGCATTTT,CASSSSSGNSNQPQHF,TRBV7-9,NA,TRBJ1-5,NA
TGTGCCACCAGCAGAGGGTTCCCAGGGGTAGAAGGCTACACCTTC,CATSRGFPGVEGYTF,TRBV15,NA,TRBJ1-2,NA
TGTGCCAGCAGCTTAACCAGGGCATTCGGGGAGCTGTTTTTT,CASSLTRAFGELFF,TRBV7-6,NA,TRBJ2-2,NA
TGTGCCAGCAGTCTCGACAGGGATCAGCCCCAGCATTTT,CASSLDRDQPQHF,TRBV6-1,NA,TRBJ1-5,TRBD1
TGTGCCAGTAGTGTGGGGGGGAGCGGGGTAAGCTCCTACAATGAGCAGTTCTTC,CASSVGGSGVSSYNEQFF,TRBV19,NA,TRBJ2-1,TRBD2
TGTGCCAGCAGCCAAAGTTGGCGTAGGGGGAATCCGGCGGATTATTCACCCCTCCACTTT,CASSQSWRRGNPADYSPLHF,TRBV14,NA,TRBJ1-6,NA
TGTGCCACCCACGAGGAGCGCCATGGCTACACCTTC,CATHEERHGYTF,TRBV6-5,NA,TRBJ1-2,NA
TGTGCCAGCAGTTTGGGGGGTACCTCTGGAAACACCATATATTTT,CASSLGGTSGNTIYF,TRBV28,NA,TRBJ1-3,NA
TGTGCCAGCACCCTCTCCCAGGGCTATGGCTACACCTTC,CASTLSQGYGYTF,TRBV7-9,NA,TRBJ1-2,NA
TGTGCCAGCAGCTCGGGGGTTTGGGCAGATACGCAGTATTTT,CASSSGVWADTQYF,TRBV11-1,NA,TRBJ2-3,NA
TGTGCCAGCAGCGTCGGAGCAGGGGGTTCCTCTGGACAAGAGACCCAGTACTTC,CASSVGAGGSSGQETQYF,TRBV9,NA,TRBJ2-5,TRBD1
TGTGCCAGCAGCTTCGGTGTGGCGCGGGGGAGGACCGGGGAGCTGTTTTTT,CASSFGVARGRTGELFF,TRBV7-2,NA,TRBJ2-2,TRBD2
TGTGCCAGCAAATTTAATGGCGGGACGTACAATGAGCAGTTCTTC,CASKFNGGTYNEQFF,TRBV2,NA,TRBJ2-1,NA
TGTGCCTGGCTACGGACAGGGGTCTCCTACGAGCAGTACTTC,CAWLRTGVSYEQYF,TRBV30,NA,TRBJ2-7,TRBD1
TGTGCCAGCAGTTTTTACAGGGGAGATACGCAGTATTTT,CASSFYRGDTQYF,TRBV6-5,NA,TRBJ2-3,TRBD1
TGTACCAGCAGACGTCCCGGGGTCAGTGAAGCTTTCTTT,CTSRRPGVSEAFF,TRBV5-6,once,TRBJ1-1,NA
TGTGCCAGCTCACCAACAGGGACGCAGCCCCAGCATTTT,CASSPTGTQPQHF,TRBV18,NA,TRBJ1-5,NA
TGCGCCAGCAGCTTTAGCGAGGGAGCGGGACAACTTAATGAGCAGTTCTTC,CASSFSEGAGQLNEQFF,TRBV4-3,NA,TRBJ2-1,NA
TGTGCCAGCAGCGCAACCGGGACAACAACCACAGATACGCAGTATTTT,CASSATGTTTTDTQYF,TRBV9,NA,TRBJ2-3,NA
TGCGCCAGCAGCCACGGGACGAGGCGGGGAGATACGCAGTATTTT,CASSHGTRRGDTQYF,TRBV4-3,NA,TRBJ2-3,NA
TGCGCCAGCAGTGAGTTAGCGGGAGGACCCACAGATACGCAGTATTTT,CASSELAGGPTDTQYF,TRBV10-1,NA,TRBJ2-3,TRBD2
TGTGCCTGGTCTCGGACGGGGGGGATTATATATACGCAGTATTTT,CAWSRTGGIIYTQYF,TRBV30,NA,TRBJ2-3,TRBD2
TGCGCCAGCAGCTTGAGTTTCAGACTGGAGACCCAGTACTTC,CASSLSFRLETQYF,TRBV5-1,NA,TRBJ2-5,NA
TGTGCCAGCAGCTCGGGGGGGTCGCATTCCTTACGGGAGGGCCTAGATACGCAGTATTTT,CASSSGGSHSLREGLDTQYF,TRBV7-3,NA,TRBJ2-3,TRBD2